Listed below are T cell receptor beta chains from one sample, sequenced in a study of cytomegalovirus exposure and HLA in healthy donors. Profiling relied on immunoSEQ multiplex PCR, and the TCRdb table lists in-frame clones only, not all of them. In the table there are around 130,000 clones, about 78% of which are singletons. The sequenced sample consisted of PBMCs. The receptor set was obtained from a human donor in good health. Both conserved end residues are part of each CDR3. The D gene is left open where the match is weak. Clone sizes are given selectively: once, few, many, or a class where the clone is expanded.

V	J	size	D	CDR3	DNA
TRBV5-4	TRBJ1-2	NA	NA	CASSLVSGQGNYGYTF	TGTGCCAGCAGCTTGGTGTCTGGGCAGGGAAACTATGGCTACACCTTC
TRBV2	TRBJ1-3	NA	NA	CASSNHRNTIYF	TGTGCCAGCAGTAACCATCGGAACACCATATATTTT
TRBV4-3	TRBJ2-7	few	TRBD2	CASSQTASGIYEQYF	TGCGCCAGCAGCCAGACGGCTAGCGGGATCTACGAGCAGTACTTC
TRBV5-5	TRBJ2-5	NA	TRBD1	CASSSWDRQETQYF	TGTGCCAGCAGCTCCTGGGACAGACAAGAGACCCAGTACTTC
TRBV5-1	TRBJ2-7	NA	TRBD1	CATRGQENSYEQYF	TGCGCCACCAGGGGACAGGAGAACTCCTACGAGCAGTACTTC
TRBV4-1	TRBJ2-2	NA	TRBD1	CASSPWDRGMMDTGELFF	TGCGCCAGCAGCCCGTGGGACAGGGGGATGATGGACACCGGGGAGCTGTTTTTT
TRBV30	TRBJ2-1	NA	TRBD2	CAWTSLAGVWNEQFF	TGTGCCTGGACCTCACTAGCGGGAGTCTGGAATGAGCAGTTCTTC
TRBV2	TRBJ2-7	NA	TRBD2	CASSEGGGNYEQYF	TGTGCCAGCAGTGAAGGGGGGGGGAACTACGAGCAGTACTTC
TRBV6-1	TRBJ1-6	NA	NA	CASSGTQNSPLHF	TGTGCCAGCTCCGGGACACAAAATTCACCCCTCCACTTT
TRBV7-9	TRBJ1-6	NA	NA	CASSLETGSSYNSPLHF	TGTGCCAGCAGCTTAGAGACGGGTAGCTCCTATAATTCACCCCTCCACTTT